Listed below are T cell receptor beta chains from one sample, sequenced in a study of CD8 T cells in ankylosing spondylitis. MiXCR was run by TCRdb on the 5' RACE reads, yielding one entry per CDR3 protein. The data hold just under 550,000 distinct CDR3 sequences, with roughly an eighth observed a single time. Sequencing was performed on blood, either unsorted or a sorted T cell fraction (not recorded which). The receptors were gathered from a male donor with ankylosing spondylitis. Both conserved end residues are part of each CDR3. The D gene is left open where the match is weak. The listing skips clone size in some rows; elsewhere it reads once, few, many or a size class.

v_gene: TRBV27; d_gene: TRBD2; abundance: -; j_gene: TRBJ2-3; CDR3aa: CASTFLAGGRTDTQYF; CDR3nt: TGTGCCAGCACCTTCCTAGCGGGAGGTAGGACAGATACGCAGTATTTT
v_gene: TRBV20-1; d_gene: -; abundance: -; j_gene: TRBJ2-7; CDR3aa: CSASRGSDNEQYF; CDR3nt: TGCAGTGCTAGTCGGGGGAGTGACAACGAGCAGTACTTC
v_gene: TRBV24-1; d_gene: -; abundance: -; j_gene: TRBJ1-5; CDR3aa: CATSDSGFTQPQHF; CDR3nt: TGTGCCACCAGTGATAGCGGGTTTACTCAGCCCCAGCATTTT
v_gene: TRBV10-3; d_gene: -; abundance: -; j_gene: TRBJ2-6; CDR3aa: CAISDPLNSGANVLTF; CDR3nt: TGTGCCATCAGTGATCCCCTCAATTCTGGGGCCAACGTCCTGACTTTC
v_gene: TRBV9; d_gene: TRBD2; abundance: many; j_gene: TRBJ2-2; CDR3aa: CASSLRLATVPGELFF; CDR3nt: TGTGCCAGCAGCTTACGACTAGCGACGGTTCCCGGGGAGCTGTTTTTT
v_gene: TRBV6-1; d_gene: -; abundance: few; j_gene: TRBJ1-3; CDR3aa: CASRSDAWSGNTIYF; CDR3nt: TGTGCCAGCAGATCGGACGCCTGGTCTGGAAACACCATATATTTT
v_gene: TRBV5-6; d_gene: TRBD1; abundance: -; j_gene: TRBJ2-5; CDR3aa: CASSLYLGQGDETQYF; CDR3nt: TGTGCCAGCAGCCTCTACCTCGGACAGGGGGATGAGACCCAGTACTTC
v_gene: TRBV11-3; d_gene: TRBD1; abundance: -; j_gene: TRBJ1-1; CDR3aa: CASSPRTGSPHEAFF; CDR3nt: TGTGCCAGCAGCCCCCGGACAGGGTCCCCCCATGAAGCTTTCTTT
v_gene: TRBV12-3/TRBV12-4; d_gene: -; abundance: few; j_gene: TRBJ2-1; CDR3aa: CASKPGGSSRGGDF; CDR3nt: TGTGCCAGCAAACCGGGGGGCTCGAGTCGAGGGGGCGACTTC
v_gene: TRBV3-1; d_gene: -; abundance: -; j_gene: TRBJ2-7; CDR3aa: CASSQDRGREQYF; CDR3nt: TGTGCCAGCAGCCAAGACAGGGGTCGCGAGCAGTACTTC
v_gene: TRBV27; d_gene: -; abundance: -; j_gene: TRBJ1-5; CDR3aa: CASSFRDPNQPQHF; CDR3nt: TGTGCCAGCAGTTTCCGGGATCCCAATCAGCCCCAGCATTTT
v_gene: TRBV2; d_gene: TRBD1; abundance: few; j_gene: TRBJ1-1; CDR3aa: CASMGTGSEAFF; CDR3nt: TGTGCCAGCATGGGGACAGGGAGTGAAGCTTTCTTT
v_gene: TRBV29-1; d_gene: -; abundance: -; j_gene: TRBJ2-7; CDR3aa: CSVEVGRVSYEQYF; CDR3nt: TGCAGCGTTGAAGTGGGGCGGGTCTCCTACGAGCAGTACTTC
v_gene: TRBV4-2; d_gene: -; abundance: few; j_gene: TRBJ1-1; CDR3aa: CASSQEVQTNTEAFF; CDR3nt: TGTGCCAGCAGCCAAGAAGTACAGACGAACACTGAAGCTTTCTTT
v_gene: TRBV20-1; d_gene: TRBD2; abundance: few; j_gene: TRBJ2-5; CDR3aa: CSARDLGLAGVPMGTQYF; CDR3nt: TGCAGTGCTAGAGACTTGGGACTAGCGGGAGTTCCTATGGGGACCCAGTACTTC
v_gene: TRBV5-1; d_gene: TRBD2; abundance: few; j_gene: TRBJ2-1; CDR3aa: CASRPTSAGDEQFF; CDR3nt: TGCGCCAGCAGGCCTACTAGCGCGGGGGATGAGCAGTTCTTC
v_gene: TRBV24-1; d_gene: -; abundance: few; j_gene: TRBJ2-2; CDR3aa: CATSDSESGNTGELFF; CDR3nt: TGTGCCACCAGTGATTCCGAAAGCGGGAACACCGGGGAGCTGTTTTTT
v_gene: TRBV7-2; d_gene: -; abundance: -; j_gene: TRBJ2-3; CDR3aa: CASSFQTPTDTQYF; CDR3nt: TGTGCCAGCAGCTTTCAGACACCCACAGATACGCAGTATTTT
v_gene: TRBV20-1; d_gene: TRBD1; abundance: -; j_gene: TRBJ2-1; CDR3aa: CSAGTGVQNEQFF; CDR3nt: TGCAGTGCTGGGACAGGGGTTCAAAATGAGCAGTTCTTC
v_gene: TRBV7-9; d_gene: -; abundance: few; j_gene: TRBJ1-1; CDR3aa: CASSPKVPRGPNTEAFF; CDR3nt: TGTGCCAGCAGCCCTAAGGTTCCTAGAGGTCCGAACACTGAAGCTTTCTTT
v_gene: TRBV11-3; d_gene: -; abundance: few; j_gene: TRBJ1-6; CDR3aa: CASSPAGSYNSPLHF; CDR3nt: TGTGCCAGCAGCCCGGCCGGGTCCTATAATTCACCCCTCCACTTT
v_gene: TRBV11-2; d_gene: TRBD2; abundance: -; j_gene: TRBJ2-3; CDR3aa: CASSETASGSPSTDTQYF; CDR3nt: TGTGCCAGCAGCGAGACGGCTAGCGGGAGCCCTAGCACAGATACGCAGTATTTT
v_gene: TRBV12-3/TRBV12-4; d_gene: -; abundance: few; j_gene: TRBJ1-2; CDR3aa: CASSSLGALGAKSYGYTF; CDR3nt: TGTGCCAGCAGTAGTTTGGGTGCTTTAGGGGCTAAATCCTATGGCTACACCTTC
v_gene: TRBV14; d_gene: -; abundance: few; j_gene: TRBJ2-5; CDR3aa: CASIVSGGGETQYF; CDR3nt: TGTGCCAGCATAGTTTCGGGGGGCGGGGAGACCCAGTACTTC
v_gene: TRBV24-1; d_gene: -; abundance: -; j_gene: TRBJ1-5; CDR3aa: CATGKGGNQPQHF; CDR3nt: TGTGCCACCGGAAAGGGAGGCAATCAGCCCCAGCATTTT
v_gene: TRBV12-3/TRBV12-4; d_gene: TRBD2; abundance: many; j_gene: TRBJ2-3; CDR3aa: CASRRTSGTDTQYF; CDR3nt: TGTGCCAGCAGGCGGACTAGCGGTACAGATACGCAGTATTTT
v_gene: TRBV29-1; d_gene: TRBD1; abundance: few; j_gene: TRBJ2-2; CDR3aa: CSVGPDRGGAGELFF; CDR3nt: TGCAGCGTTGGCCCGGACAGGGGGGGCGCCGGGGAGCTGTTTTTT
v_gene: TRBV7-9; d_gene: TRBD1; abundance: -; j_gene: TRBJ1-4; CDR3aa: CASSPWTGDEKLFF; CDR3nt: TGTGCCAGCAGCCCGTGGACAGGGGACGAAAAACTGTTTTTT
v_gene: TRBV4-2; d_gene: TRBD1; abundance: -; j_gene: TRBJ1-6; CDR3aa: CASSQDGTGSSPLHF; CDR3nt: TGTGCCAGCAGCCAAGATGGGACAGGGTCTTCACCCCTCCACTTT
v_gene: TRBV5-1; d_gene: -; abundance: -; j_gene: TRBJ1-4; CDR3aa: CAKPWDRRAEKLFF; CDR3nt: TGCGCCAAGCCGTGGGACCGGCGGGCTGAAAAACTGTTTTTT
v_gene: TRBV5-1; d_gene: -; abundance: few; j_gene: TRBJ2-5; CDR3aa: CASSRAGSETQYF; CDR3nt: TGCGCCAGCAGCCGGGCGGGTTCGGAGACCCAGTACTTC
v_gene: TRBV7-9; d_gene: TRBD2; abundance: few; j_gene: TRBJ2-1; CDR3aa: CASRKAGLQPDEQFF; CDR3nt: TGTGCCAGCAGGAAAGCGGGACTCCAACCGGATGAGCAGTTCTTC